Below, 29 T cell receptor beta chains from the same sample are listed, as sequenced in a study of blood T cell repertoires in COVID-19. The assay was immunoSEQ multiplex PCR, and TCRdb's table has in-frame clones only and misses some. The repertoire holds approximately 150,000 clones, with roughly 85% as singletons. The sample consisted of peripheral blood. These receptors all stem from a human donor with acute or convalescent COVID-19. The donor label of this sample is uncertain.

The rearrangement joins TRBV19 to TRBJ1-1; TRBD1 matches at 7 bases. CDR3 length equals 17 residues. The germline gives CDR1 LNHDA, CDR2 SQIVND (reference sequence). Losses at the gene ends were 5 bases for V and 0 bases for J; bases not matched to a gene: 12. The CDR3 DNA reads TGTGCCAGTAGTTCCCACAGGGGCCTAAAGATGAACACTGAAGCTTTCTTT. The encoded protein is CASSSHRGLKMNTEAFF.

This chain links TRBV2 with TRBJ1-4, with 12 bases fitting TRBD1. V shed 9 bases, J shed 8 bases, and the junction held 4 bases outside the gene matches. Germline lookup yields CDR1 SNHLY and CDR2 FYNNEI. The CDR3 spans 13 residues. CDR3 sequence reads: CASSGTGGEKLFF. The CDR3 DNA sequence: TGTGCCAGTTCCGGGACAGGGGGCGAAAAACTGTTTTTT.

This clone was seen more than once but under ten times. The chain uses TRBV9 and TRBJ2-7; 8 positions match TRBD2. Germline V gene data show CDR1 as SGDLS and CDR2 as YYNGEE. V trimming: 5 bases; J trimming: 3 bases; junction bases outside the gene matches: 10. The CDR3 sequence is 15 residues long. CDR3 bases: TGTGCCAGCAGTAGACCGGGACTAGGGGACTACGAGCAGTACGTC. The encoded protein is CASSRPGLGDYEQYV.

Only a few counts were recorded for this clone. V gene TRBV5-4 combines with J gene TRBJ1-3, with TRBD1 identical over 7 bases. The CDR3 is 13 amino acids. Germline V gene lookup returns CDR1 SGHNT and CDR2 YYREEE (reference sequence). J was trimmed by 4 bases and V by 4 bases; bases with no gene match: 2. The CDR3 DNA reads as TGTGCCAGCAGCATGGGACAGGGAAACACCATATATTTT. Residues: CASSMGQGNTIYF. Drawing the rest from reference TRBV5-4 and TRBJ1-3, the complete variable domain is ETGVTQSPTHLIKTRGQQVTLRCSSQSGHNTVSWYQQALGQGPQFIFQYYREEENGRGNFPPRFSGLQFPNYSSELNVNALELDDSALYLCASSMGQGNTIYFGEGSWLTVV.

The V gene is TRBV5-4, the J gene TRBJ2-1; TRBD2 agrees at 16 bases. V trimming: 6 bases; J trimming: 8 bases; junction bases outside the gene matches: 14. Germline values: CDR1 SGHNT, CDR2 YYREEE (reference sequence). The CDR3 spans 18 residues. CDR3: CASTPGLAGGPAVDEQFF. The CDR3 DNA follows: TGTGCCAGCACTCCGGGACTAGCGGGGGGGCCGGCTGTGGATGAGCAGTTCTTC. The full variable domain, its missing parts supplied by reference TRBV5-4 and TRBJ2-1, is ETGVTQSPTHLIKTRGQQVTLRCSSQSGHNTVSWYQQALGQGPQFIFQYYREEENGRGNFPPRFSGLQFPNYSSELNVNALELDDSALYLCASTPGLAGGPAVDEQFFGPGTRLTVL.

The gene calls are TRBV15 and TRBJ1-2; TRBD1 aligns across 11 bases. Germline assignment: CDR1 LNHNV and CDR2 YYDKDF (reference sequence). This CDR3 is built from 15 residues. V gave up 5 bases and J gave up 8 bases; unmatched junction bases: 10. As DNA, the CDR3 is TGTGCCACCAGCCTAGGGACAGGGGGGCTGGGAGGCTACACCTTC. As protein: CATSLGTGGLGGYTF. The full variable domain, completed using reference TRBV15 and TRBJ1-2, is DAMVIQNPRYQVTQFGKPVTLSCSQTLNHNVMYWYQQKSSQAPKLLFHYYDKDFNNEADTPDNFQSRRPNTSFCFLDIRSPGLGDTAMYLCATSLGTGGLGGYTFGSGTRLTVV.

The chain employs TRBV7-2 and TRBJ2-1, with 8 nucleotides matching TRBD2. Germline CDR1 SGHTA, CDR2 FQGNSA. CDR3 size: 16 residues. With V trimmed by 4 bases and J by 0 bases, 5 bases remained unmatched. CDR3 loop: CASSSKRGSSYNEQFF. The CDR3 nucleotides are TGTGCCAGCAGCTCAAAGCGGGGGAGCTCCTACAATGAGCAGTTCTTC.

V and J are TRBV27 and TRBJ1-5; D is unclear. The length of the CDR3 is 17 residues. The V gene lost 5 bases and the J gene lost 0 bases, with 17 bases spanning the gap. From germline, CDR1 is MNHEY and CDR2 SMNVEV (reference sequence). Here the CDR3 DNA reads TGTGCCAGCAGTCCCGAGTTTGGAGGGAATAGCAATCAGCCCCAGCATTTT. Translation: CASSPEFGGNSNQPQHF.

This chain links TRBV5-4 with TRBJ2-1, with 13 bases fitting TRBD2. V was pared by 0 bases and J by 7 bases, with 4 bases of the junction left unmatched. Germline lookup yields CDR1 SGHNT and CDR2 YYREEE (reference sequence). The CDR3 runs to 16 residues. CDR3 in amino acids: CASSLGGTSGENEQFF. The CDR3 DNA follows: TGTGCCAGCAGCTTGGGAGGGACTAGCGGGGAGAATGAGCAGTTCTTC.

CDR3 DNA: TGTGCCAGCAGCTCGAGGTCAGGGGATATCTATGGCTACACCTTC. Translation: CASSSRSGDIYGYTF. This chain links TRBV5-4 with TRBJ1-2, with D perhaps TRBD1 (6 bases). Looked up from germline, CDR1 is SGHNT and CDR2 is YYREEE (reference sequence). The CDR3 totals 15 residues. Trimming left V 3 bases short and J 4 bases short, with 16 bases between.

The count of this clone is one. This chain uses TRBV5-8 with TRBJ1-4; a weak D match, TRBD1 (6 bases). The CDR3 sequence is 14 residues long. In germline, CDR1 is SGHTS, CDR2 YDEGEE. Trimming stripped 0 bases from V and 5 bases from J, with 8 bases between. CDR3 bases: TGTGCCAGCAGCTTGGGGCAGGGGAATGAAAAACTGTTTTTT. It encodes CASSLGQGNEKLFF.

Here the CDR3 reads CATRLFLPAASYEQYF. CDR3 nucleotide sequence: TGTGCCACCAGACTGTTTTTGCCCGCTGCCTCCTACGAGCAGTACTTC. The rearrangement joins TRBV24-1 to TRBJ2-7; D is undetermined. CDR1 is KGHDR, CDR2 SFDVKD, per germline. V lost 7 bases and J 0 bases, leaving 18 bases between the germline ends. CDR3 length: 16 residues.

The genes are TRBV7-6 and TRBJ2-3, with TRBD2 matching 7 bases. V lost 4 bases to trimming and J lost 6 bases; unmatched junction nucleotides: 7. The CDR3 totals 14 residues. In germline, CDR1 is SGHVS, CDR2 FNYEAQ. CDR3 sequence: CASSSPSGGDTQYF. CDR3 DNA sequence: TGTGCCAGCAGCTCACCTAGCGGAGGGGATACGCAGTATTTT.

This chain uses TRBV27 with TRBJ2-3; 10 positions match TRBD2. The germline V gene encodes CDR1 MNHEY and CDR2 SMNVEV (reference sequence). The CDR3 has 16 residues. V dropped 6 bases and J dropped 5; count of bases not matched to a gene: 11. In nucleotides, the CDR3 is TGTGCCAGCAGGCGGGCTAGCGGGGGAAGGATAGATACGCAGTATTTT. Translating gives CASRRASGGRIDTQYF.

The CDR3 DNA is TGTGCCAGCAGCTTGAGGACAGAGCCTGGCTACACCTTC. Protein product: CASSLRTEPGYTF. The genes are TRBV5-4 and TRBJ1-2, with D maybe TRBD1 (6 bases). The length of the CDR3 is 13 residues. Germline-derived CDR1 and CDR2 are SGHNT and YYREEE (reference sequence). Trimming shortened V by 1 base and J by 7 bases, and 11 bases separated the two germline ends.

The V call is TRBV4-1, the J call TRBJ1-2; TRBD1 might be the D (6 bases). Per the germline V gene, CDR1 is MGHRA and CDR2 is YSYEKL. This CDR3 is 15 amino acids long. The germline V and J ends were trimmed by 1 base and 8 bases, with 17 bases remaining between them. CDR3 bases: TGCGCCAGCAGCCAAGTCGGACAGCCCGGAGGAGGCTACACCTTC. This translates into CASSQVGQPGGGYTF.

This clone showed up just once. The CDR3 sequence: CASSHRTVSGNTIYF. CDR3 bases: TGTGCCAGCAGCCATCGGACAGTCTCTGGAAACACCATATATTTT. This rearrangement joins TRBV11-3 to TRBJ1-3, with a weak D call TRBD1 (6 bases). The CDR3 totals 15 residues. The V end lost 5 bases, the J end lost 0 bases, and 11 bases lay between the germline ends. Germline V gene sequence: CDR1 SGHNT, CDR2 YENEEA.

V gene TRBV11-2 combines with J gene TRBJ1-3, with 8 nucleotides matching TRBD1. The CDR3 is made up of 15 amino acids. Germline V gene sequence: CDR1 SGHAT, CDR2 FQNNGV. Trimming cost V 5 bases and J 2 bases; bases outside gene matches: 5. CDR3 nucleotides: TGTGCCAGCAGCCCGTCCAGGGGGCCTGGAAACACCATATATTTT. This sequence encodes CASSPSRGPGNTIYF. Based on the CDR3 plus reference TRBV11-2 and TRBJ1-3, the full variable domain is EAGVAQSPRYKIIEKRQSVAFWCNPISGHATLYWYQQILGQGPKLLIQFQNNGVVDDSQLPKDRFSAERLKGVDSTLKIQPAKLEDSAVYLCASSPSRGPGNTIYFGEGSWLTVV.

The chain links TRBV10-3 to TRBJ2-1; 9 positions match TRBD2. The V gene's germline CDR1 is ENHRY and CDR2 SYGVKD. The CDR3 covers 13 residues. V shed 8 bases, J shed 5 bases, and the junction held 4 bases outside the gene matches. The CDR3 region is CAIGSSGNNEQFF. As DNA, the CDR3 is TGTGCCATCGGTTCTAGCGGGAACAATGAGCAGTTCTTC.

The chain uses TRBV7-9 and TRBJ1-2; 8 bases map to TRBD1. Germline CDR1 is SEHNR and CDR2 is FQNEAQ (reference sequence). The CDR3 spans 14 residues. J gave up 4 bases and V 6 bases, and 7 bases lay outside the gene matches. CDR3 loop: CASSSQGAGYGYTF. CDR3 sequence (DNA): TGTGCCAGCAGTTCGCAGGGGGCGGGCTATGGCTACACCTTC.

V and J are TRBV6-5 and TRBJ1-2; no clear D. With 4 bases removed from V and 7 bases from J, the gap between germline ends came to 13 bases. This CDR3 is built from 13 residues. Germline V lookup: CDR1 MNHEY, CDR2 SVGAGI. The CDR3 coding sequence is TGTGCCAGCAGTTCCTCGGTTTTGAGTGGCTACACCTTC. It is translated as CASSSSVLSGYTF.

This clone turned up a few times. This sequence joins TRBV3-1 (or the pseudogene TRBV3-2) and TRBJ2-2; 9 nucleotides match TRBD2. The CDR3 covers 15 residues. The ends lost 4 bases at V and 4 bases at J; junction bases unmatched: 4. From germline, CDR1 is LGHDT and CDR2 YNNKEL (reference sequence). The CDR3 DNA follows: TGTGCCAGCAGCCCGAGGACTAGCGTCACCGGGGAGCTGTTTTTT. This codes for CASSPRTSVTGELFF.

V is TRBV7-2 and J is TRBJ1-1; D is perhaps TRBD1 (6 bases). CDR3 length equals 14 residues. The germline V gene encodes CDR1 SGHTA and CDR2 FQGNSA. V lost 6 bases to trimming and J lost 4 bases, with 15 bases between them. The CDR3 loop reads CASRILTGTTEAFF. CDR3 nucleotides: TGTGCCAGCAGGATACTAACAGGGACCACTGAAGCTTTCTTT.

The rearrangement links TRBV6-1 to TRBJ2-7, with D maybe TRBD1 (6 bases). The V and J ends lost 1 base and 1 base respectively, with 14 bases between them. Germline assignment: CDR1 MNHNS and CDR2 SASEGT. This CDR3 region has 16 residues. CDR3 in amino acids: CASSEGQGIGSYEQYF. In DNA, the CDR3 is TGTGCCAGCAGTGAAGGTCAGGGGATCGGTTCCTACGAGCAGTACTTC.

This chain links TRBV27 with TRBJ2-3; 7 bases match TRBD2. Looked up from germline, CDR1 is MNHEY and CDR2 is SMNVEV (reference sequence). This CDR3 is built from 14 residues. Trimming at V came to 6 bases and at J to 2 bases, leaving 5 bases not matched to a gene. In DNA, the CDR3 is TGTGCCAGCAGAATAGCGGGCCACACAGATACGCAGTATTTT. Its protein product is CASRIAGHTDTQYF.

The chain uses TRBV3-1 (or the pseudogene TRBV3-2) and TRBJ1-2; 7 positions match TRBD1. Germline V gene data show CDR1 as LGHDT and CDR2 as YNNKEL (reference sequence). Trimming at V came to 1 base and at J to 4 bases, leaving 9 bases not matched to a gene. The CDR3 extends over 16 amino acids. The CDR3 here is CASSQVGYRDSYGYTF. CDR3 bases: TGTGCCAGCAGCCAAGTTGGCTACAGGGACAGCTATGGCTACACCTTC.

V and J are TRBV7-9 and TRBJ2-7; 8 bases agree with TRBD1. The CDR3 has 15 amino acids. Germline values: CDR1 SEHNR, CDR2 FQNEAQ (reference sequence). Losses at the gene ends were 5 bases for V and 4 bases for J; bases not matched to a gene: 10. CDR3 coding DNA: TGTGCCAGCAGCCCCCGGACAGGGCGCGGGTACGAGCAGTACTTC. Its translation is CASSPRTGRGYEQYF.

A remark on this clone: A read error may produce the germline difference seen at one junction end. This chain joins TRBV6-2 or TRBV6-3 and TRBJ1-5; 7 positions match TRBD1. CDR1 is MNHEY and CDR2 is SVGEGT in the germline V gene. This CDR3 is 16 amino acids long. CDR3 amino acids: CASSSRTGASDQPQHF. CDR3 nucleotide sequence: TGTGCCAGCAGTTCCAGGACAGGTGCTAGCGATCAGCCCCAGCATTTT.

The CDR3 region is CASSLEGSFSGYTF. The CDR3 DNA follows: TGTGCCAGCAGCTTAGAAGGGAGTTTCAGCGGCTACACCTTC. The chain carries TRBV7-8 and TRBJ1-2; D is ambiguous. Germline loops: CDR1 SGHVS, CDR2 FQNEAQ. CDR3 length equals 14 residues. Trimming took 1 base from V and 8 from J, leaving 14 bases between them.